What follows are 28 T cell receptor beta chains derived from one specimen sequenced in a study of cytomegalovirus exposure and HLA in healthy donors. Primers included in the PCR were 60 Vbeta and 13 Jbeta primers. TCRdb's table, derived via immunoSEQ multiplex PCR, lists solely in-frame clones and lacks some. The data show under 120,000 clones, approximately 80% seen once. The sequencing input was PBMCs. These receptors originate from a female donor in good health and CMV-seropositive.

The chain joins TRBV19 to TRBJ1-2, with 7 bases lining up with TRBD1. Germline loops: CDR1 LNHDA, CDR2 SQIVND (reference sequence). V gave up 6 bases and J gave up 4 bases; unmatched junction bases: 5. The CDR3 is made up of 13 amino acids. CDR3 sequence: CASSDRVVYGYTF. For the CDR3, the DNA is TGTGCCAGTAGCGACAGGGTGGTCTATGGCTACACCTTC. The variable domain in full, completed from reference TRBV19 and TRBJ1-2, reads DGGITQSPKYLFRKEGQNVTLSCEQNLNHDAMYWYRQDPGQGLRLIYYSQIVNDFQKGDIAEGYSVSREKKESFPLTVTSAQKNPTAFYLCASSDRVVYGYTFGSGTRLTVV.

The chain couples TRBV30 to TRBJ1-5; D uncertain. CDR1 GTSNPN and CDR2 SVGIG come from the germline V gene (reference sequence). This CDR3 region has 13 residues. V dropped 1 base and J dropped 4 bases, with 8 bases sitting between them. The CDR3 DNA is TGTGCCTGGAGTGGAGGCGATAATCAGCCCCAGCATTTT. Protein product: CAWSGGDNQPQHF.

The rearrangement links TRBV23-1 to TRBJ1-5; 9 nucleotides line up with TRBD1. TRBV23-1 falls under the ORF class, with uncertain function. The CDR3 has 19 amino acids. The V segment lost 2 bases and the J segment 2 bases; nucleotides outside the gene matches: 13. The DNA for the CDR3 is TGCGCCAGCAGTCAAGTGGACAGGGGAGAGGCCTCGGGCAATCAGCCCCAGCATTTT. It translates to CASSQVDRGEASGNQPQHF.

CDR3 nucleotide sequence: TGTGCCAGCAGGCCCGGCGTGGGCCCCTACAATGAGCAGTTCTTC. Its protein product is CASRPGVGPYNEQFF. This chain joins TRBV6-5 and TRBJ2-1; D is ambiguous. CDR3 size: 15 residues. Trimming left V 6 bases short and J 2 bases short, with 14 bases between. CDR1 and CDR2 (germline): MNHEY, SVGAGI.

V gene TRBV28 combines with J gene TRBJ2-7; 7 bases map to TRBD2. The V gene's germline CDR1 is MDHEN and CDR2 SYDVKM. V shed 7 bases, J shed 2 bases, and the junction held 11 bases outside the gene matches. The CDR3 covers 15 residues. The CDR3 nucleotides are TGTGCCAGCACCATGCCCGGCGCGGGAGCCTACGAGCAGTACTTC. Residues: CASTMPGAGAYEQYF.

This clone was detected a few times. The CDR3 DNA reads as TGTGCCAGCCACCCGGGACAGGGGGCGCAGGAAGCCCAGGGACGGCAGTACTTC. Its protein is CASHPGQGAQEAQGRQYF. The chain uses TRBV28 and TRBJ2-7, with TRBD1 identical over 12 bases. CDR3 size: 18 residues. The V segment lost 8 bases and the J segment 9 bases; nucleotides outside the gene matches: 23. CDR1 is MDHEN, CDR2 SYDVKM, per germline.

This clone was seen a handful of times. J is TRBJ2-3 and V is TRBV4-2; 10 nucleotides agree with TRBD2. This CDR3 region has 16 residues. The germline V gene has CDR1 LGHNA and CDR2 YNFKEQ. The V gene end was trimmed by 4 bases and the J gene end by 0 bases; junction bases not matched to a gene: 4. The CDR3 loop is CASSPLAGVSTDTQYF. The DNA of the CDR3 is TGTGCCAGCAGCCCTCTAGCGGGGGTAAGCACAGATACGCAGTATTTT.

The genes are TRBV2 and TRBJ1-2, with 9 nucleotides matching TRBD1. Losses at the gene ends were 6 bases for V and 5 bases for J; bases not matched to a gene: 7. The CDR3 contains 14 residues. Germline V gene data show CDR1 as SNHLY and CDR2 as FYNNEI. CDR3 loop: CASSSGTGNYGYTF. The CDR3 bases are TGTGCCAGCAGCAGCGGGACAGGGAATTATGGCTACACCTTC.

The chain uses TRBV11-2 and TRBJ1-1; tentative D call: TRBD1 (6 bases). The CDR3 has 15 amino acids. Trimming removed 5 bases at V and 0 bases at J, with 13 bases between. Germline assignment: CDR1 SGHAT and CDR2 FQNNGV. The CDR3 loop reads CASSHRPGVNTEAFF. CDR3 coding DNA: TGTGCCAGCAGCCATCGTCCAGGGGTGAACACTGAAGCTTTCTTT.

The V and J genes are TRBV7-2 and TRBJ1-4; 7 bases map to TRBD1. The germline CDR1 and CDR2 sequences are SGHTA and FQGNSA. The CDR3 is made up of 14 amino acids. Trimming cost V 6 bases and J 5 bases; bases outside gene matches: 6. The CDR3 sequence: CASSPGTENEKLFF. Here the CDR3 DNA reads TGTGCCAGCAGTCCCGGGACAGAGAATGAAAAACTGTTTTTT.

V and J are TRBV7-2 and TRBJ2-7, with 8 bases identical to TRBD1. The V and J ends lost 5 bases and 5 bases, in that order; junction bases with no gene match: 8. This CDR3 spans 14 amino acids. Germline CDR1 and CDR2: SGHTA and FQGNSA. Written as DNA, the CDR3 is TGTGCCAGCAGCCCAGGACAGGGTCTCCACGAGCAGTACTTC. This codes for CASSPGQGLHEQYF.

The chain employs TRBV5-1 and TRBJ2-5; 11 nucleotides align to TRBD2. Germline loops: CDR1 SGHRS, CDR2 YFSETQ. V lost 0 bases to trimming and J lost 1 base; unmatched junction nucleotides: 2. The CDR3 consists of 16 residues. This chain's CDR3 is CASSLGSGGAQETQYF. The DNA of the CDR3 is TGCGCCAGCAGCTTGGGTAGCGGGGGGGCCCAAGAGACCCAGTACTTC.

This chain links TRBV9 with TRBJ1-1; 7 bases map to TRBD1. This CDR3 comprises 17 residues. CDR1 SGDLS and CDR2 YYNGEE come from the germline V gene. Trimming at V came to 4 bases and at J to 5 bases, leaving 17 bases not matched to a gene. The CDR3 DNA reads as TGTGCCAGCAGCTCCACCCCGCGGAGGGACAGTGGGACTGAAGCTTTCTTT. Amino acids: CASSSTPRRDSGTEAFF.

This sequence joins TRBV10-3 and TRBJ1-5, with TRBD1 matching over 12 bases. The trim removed 10 bases at V and 7 bases at J, leaving 11 bases unmatched. CDR1 and CDR2 (germline): ENHRY, SYGVKD. This CDR3 comprises 15 residues. The CDR3 spells CATAPGQGAGQPQHF. In DNA form, the CDR3 reads TGTGCCACAGCTCCGGGACAGGGGGCGGGACAGCCCCAGCATTTT.

The V and J genes are TRBV6-1 and TRBJ1-1; 8 positions match TRBD1. Germline CDR1 MNHNS, CDR2 SASEGT. The CDR3 runs to 15 residues. V lost 3 bases to trimming and J lost 1 base; unmatched junction nucleotides: 4. The CDR3 loop reads CASSDRGLANTEAFF. The CDR3 DNA reads TGTGCCAGCAGTGACAGGGGGCTGGCGAACACTGAAGCTTTCTTT.

This clone was recorded once. In nucleotides, the CDR3 is TGTGCCAGCAGCTTCAGAGGGGGTAACTCCTACGAGCAGTACTTC. Translation gives CASSFRGGNSYEQYF. V gene TRBV5-5 combines with J gene TRBJ2-7, with TRBD1 as a possible D gene (6 bases). This CDR3 has 15 amino acids. The germline CDR1 and CDR2 sequences are SGHKS and YYEKEE (reference sequence). Deletions cut 2 bases from V and 0 bases from J, with 12 bases between.

The chain recombines TRBV6-6 with TRBJ2-1; D may be TRBD1 (6 bases). The CDR3 contains 14 residues. Germline CDR1 and CDR2: MNHNY and SVGAGI (reference sequence). The ends were cut back, 7 bases at V and 4 bases at J, with 14 bases in the middle. The CDR3 coding sequence is TGTGCCAGCAAGGAGGACAGAACTTACAATGAGCAGTTCTTC. Translating gives CASKEDRTYNEQFF.

The chain is built from TRBV4-2 and TRBJ2-3, with 8 positions matching TRBD1. This CDR3 has 15 amino acids. V was pared by 4 bases and J by 4 bases, with 7 bases of the junction left unmatched. Germline V CDR1 and CDR2: LGHNA, YNFKEQ. Here the CDR3 DNA reads TGTGCCAGCAGCCCCATCAGGGGGCAGGCAGATACGCAGTATTTT. Translating it yields CASSPIRGQADTQYF.

This clone occurred once. The chain links TRBV28 to TRBJ1-5; D perhaps matches TRBD1 (6 bases). Per the germline V gene, CDR1 is MDHEN and CDR2 is SYDVKM. V was clipped by 7 bases and J by 6 bases, with 16 bases between them. The CDR3 is 14 residues long. In DNA, the CDR3 is TGTGCCAGCACACCGCGGGGGGCAGGTCAGCCCCAGCATTTT. Its protein is CASTPRGAGQPQHF.

The rearrangement links TRBV7-6 to TRBJ2-3; 8 bases match TRBD1. The V and J ends lost 1 base and 2 bases, in that order; junction bases with no gene match: 5. CDR3 length: 16 amino acids. CDR1 SGHVS and CDR2 FNYEAQ come from the germline V gene. The CDR3 DNA reads TGTGCCAGCAGCTTAGAAGGGACAGGAATCACAGATACGCAGTATTTT. Residues: CASSLEGTGITDTQYF.

The chain links TRBV30 to TRBJ2-1, with D uncertain. CDR3 size: 13 residues. CDR1 is GTSNPN, CDR2 SVGIG, per germline (reference sequence). V lost 0 bases, J lost 4 bases, and 7 bases lay in between. The chain's CDR3 is CAWSVQAYNEQFF. CDR3 bases: TGTGCCTGGAGTGTACAAGCGTACAATGAGCAGTTCTTC.

The DNA for the CDR3 is TGTGCCAGCAGTCCCCAGGGGTTGGTCTCCTACGAGCAGTACTTC. This codes for CASSPQGLVSYEQYF. This chain uses TRBV6-5 with TRBJ2-7, with D possibly being TRBD1 (6 bases). CDR1 is MNHEY and CDR2 is SVGAGI in the germline V gene. Between the trimmed V and J ends, which lost 5 bases and 0 bases, there was a span of 14 bases. The CDR3 length is 15 residues.

V usage is TRBV29-1 and J usage is TRBJ2-5; TRBD1 aligns across 12 bases. Germline CDR1 and CDR2: SQVTM and ANQGSEA. The CDR3 is made up of 16 amino acids. Trimming at V came to 7 bases and at J to 5 bases, leaving 14 bases not matched to a gene. The CDR3 spells CSGVYRDRGRGETQYF. DNA for the CDR3: TGCAGCGGCGTATACCGGGACAGGGGGCGCGGGGAGACCCAGTACTTC.

This clone was seen a handful of times. The rearrangement uses TRBV30 and TRBJ2-7, with 9 bases matching TRBD1. The CDR3 consists of 14 residues. Germline V gene sequence: CDR1 GTSNPN, CDR2 SVGIG (reference sequence). With V trimmed by 2 bases and J by 5 bases, 7 bases remained unmatched. This CDR3 is CAWSSGTGKNEQYF. CDR3 in DNA: TGTGCCTGGAGTTCTGGGACAGGGAAAAACGAGCAGTACTTC. The variable domain in full, with the rest retrieved from reference TRBV30 and TRBJ2-7, is SQTIHQWPATLVQPVGSPLSLECTVEGTSNPNLYWYRQAAGRGLQLLFYSVGIGQISSEVPQNLSASRPQDRQFILSSKKLLLSDSGFYLCAWSSGTGKNEQYFGPGTRLTVT.

This clone has only one observation. V usage is TRBV2 and J usage is TRBJ2-1; TRBD2 matches 12 bases. J gave up 7 bases and V 6 bases, and 7 bases lay outside the gene matches. Germline lookup yields CDR1 SNHLY and CDR2 FYNNEI. This CDR3 region has 15 residues. CDR3 in amino acids: CASSPTSGGRNEQFF. CDR3 DNA sequence: TGTGCCAGCAGCCCCACTAGCGGGGGGCGGAATGAGCAGTTCTTC.

In its sample, this clone was seen once. This sequence joins TRBV7-2 and TRBJ1-5; TRBD1 agrees at 7 bases. Trimming at V came to 5 bases and at J to 3 bases, leaving 7 bases not matched to a gene. The length of the CDR3 is 15 residues. Germline V gene data show CDR1 as SGHTA and CDR2 as FQGNSA. CDR3 amino acids: CASSDSGQFNQPQHF. CDR3 sequence (DNA): TGTGCCAGCAGCGACTCGGGACAGTTCAATCAGCCCCAGCATTTT.

This chain joins TRBV9 and TRBJ2-5; 7 positions agree with TRBD2. Trimming at V came to 0 bases and at J to 2 bases, leaving 7 bases not matched to a gene. Germline V CDR1 and CDR2: SGDLS, YYNGEE. The CDR3 loop spans 16 amino acids. The DNA of the CDR3 is TGTGCCAGCAGCGTAGCAGGCGGGAGAGGGCAAGAGACCCAGTACTTC. Its protein is CASSVAGGRGQETQYF.

As regards this clone: Other nucleotide sequences in the sample specify the same CDR3. The chain recombines TRBV6-1 with TRBJ1-1; 9 bases are shared with TRBD1. Germline values: CDR1 MNHNS, CDR2 SASEGT. This CDR3 has 13 residues. Trimming removed 10 bases from V and 5 bases from J; junction bases left unmatched: 8. CDR3 DNA: TGTGCCATCGAAAGACAGGGGGGGACTGAAGCTTTCTTT. It codes for CAIERQGGTEAFF.